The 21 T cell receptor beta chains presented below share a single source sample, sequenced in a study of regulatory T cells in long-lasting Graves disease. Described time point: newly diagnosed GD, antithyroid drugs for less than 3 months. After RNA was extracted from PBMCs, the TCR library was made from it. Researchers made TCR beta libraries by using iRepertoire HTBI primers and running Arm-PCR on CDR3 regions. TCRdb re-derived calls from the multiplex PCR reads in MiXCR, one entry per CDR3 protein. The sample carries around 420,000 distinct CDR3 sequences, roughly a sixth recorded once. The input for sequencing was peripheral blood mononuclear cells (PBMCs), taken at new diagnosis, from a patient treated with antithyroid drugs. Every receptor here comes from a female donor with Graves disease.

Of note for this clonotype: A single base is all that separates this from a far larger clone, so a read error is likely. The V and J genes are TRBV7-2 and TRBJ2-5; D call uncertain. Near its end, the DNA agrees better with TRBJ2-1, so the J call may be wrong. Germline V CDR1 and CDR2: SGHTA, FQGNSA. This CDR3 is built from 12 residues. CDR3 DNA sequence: TGTGCCAGCAGCTTAGCTTTCTACGAGCAGTTCTTC. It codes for CASSLAFYEQFF.

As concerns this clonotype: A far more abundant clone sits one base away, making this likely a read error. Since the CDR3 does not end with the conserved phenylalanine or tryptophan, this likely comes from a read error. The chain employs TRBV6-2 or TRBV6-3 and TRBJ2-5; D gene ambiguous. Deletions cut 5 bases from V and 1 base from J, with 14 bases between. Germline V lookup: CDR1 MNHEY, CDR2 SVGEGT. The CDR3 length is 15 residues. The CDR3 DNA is TGTGCCAGCAGTGAATCTCATGGAGTCCAAGAGACCCAGTACTCC. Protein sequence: CASSESHGVQETQYS.

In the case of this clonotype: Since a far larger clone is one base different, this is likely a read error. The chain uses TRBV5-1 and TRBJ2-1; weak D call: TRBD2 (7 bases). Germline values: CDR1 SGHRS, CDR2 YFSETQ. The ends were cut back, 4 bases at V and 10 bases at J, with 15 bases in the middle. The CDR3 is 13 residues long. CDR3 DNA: TGCGCCAGCAGCAAGCCGGGGGGCTACGAGCAGTTCTTC. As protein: CASSKPGGYEQFF.

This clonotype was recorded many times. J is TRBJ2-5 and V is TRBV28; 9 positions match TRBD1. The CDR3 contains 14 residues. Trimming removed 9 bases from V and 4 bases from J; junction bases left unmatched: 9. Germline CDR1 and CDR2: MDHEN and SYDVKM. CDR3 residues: CASLEDRGLETQYF. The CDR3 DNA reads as TGTGCCAGTTTAGAGGACAGGGGTCTAGAGACCCAGTACTTC.

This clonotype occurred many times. The CDR3 reads CATRDRGFPRETQYF. The CDR3 coding sequence is TGTGCCACCCGGGACAGGGGATTCCCGAGGGAGACCCAGTACTTC. This chain joins TRBV2 and TRBJ2-5; 10 bases map to TRBD1. Trimming took 10 bases from V and 5 from J; bases not matched to a gene: 13. This CDR3 region has 15 residues. Germline V gene lookup returns CDR1 SNHLY and CDR2 FYNNEI.

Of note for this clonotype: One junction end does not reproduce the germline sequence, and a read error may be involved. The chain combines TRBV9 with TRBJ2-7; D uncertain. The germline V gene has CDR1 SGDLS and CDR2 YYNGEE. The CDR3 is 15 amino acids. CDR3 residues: CASSVDHSEIYGQYF. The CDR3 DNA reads TGTGCCAGCAGCGTCGATCACAGCGAAATCTACGGGCAGTACTTC.

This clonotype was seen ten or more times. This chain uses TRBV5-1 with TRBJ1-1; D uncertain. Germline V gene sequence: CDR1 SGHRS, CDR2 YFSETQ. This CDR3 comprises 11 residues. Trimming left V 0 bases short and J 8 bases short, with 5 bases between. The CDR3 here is CASSLAQEAFF. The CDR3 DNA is TGCGCCAGCAGCTTGGCCCAAGAAGCTTTCTTT.

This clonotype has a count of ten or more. This CDR3 reads CASSLGAGRRYTF. The DNA for the CDR3 is TGTGCCAGCAGCTTAGGGGCCGGGAGGCGCTACACCTTC. The V call is TRBV7-2, the J call TRBJ1-2; D remains ambiguous. This CDR3 has 13 amino acids. Germline lookup yields CDR1 SGHTA and CDR2 FQGNSA. V lost 1 base to trimming and J lost 9 bases, with 12 bases between them. Based on the CDR3 plus reference TRBV7-2 and TRBJ1-2, the full variable domain is GAGVSQSPSNKVTEKGKDVELRCDPISGHTALYWYRQSLGQGLEFLIYFQGNSAPDKSGLPSDRFSAERTGGSVSTLTIQRTQQEDSAVYLCASSLGAGRRYTFGSGTRLTVV.

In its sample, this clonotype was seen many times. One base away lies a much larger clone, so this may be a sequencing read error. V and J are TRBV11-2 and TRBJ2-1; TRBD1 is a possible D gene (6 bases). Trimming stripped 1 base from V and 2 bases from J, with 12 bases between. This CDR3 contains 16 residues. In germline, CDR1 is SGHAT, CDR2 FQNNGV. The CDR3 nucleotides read TGTGCCAGCAGCTTAGGGGGGCAGGCGCCCTACAATGAGCAGTTCTTC. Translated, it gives CASSLGGQAPYNEQFF.

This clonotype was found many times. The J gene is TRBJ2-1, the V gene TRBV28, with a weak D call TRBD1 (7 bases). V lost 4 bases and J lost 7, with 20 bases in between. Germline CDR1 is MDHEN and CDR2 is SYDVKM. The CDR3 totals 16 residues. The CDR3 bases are TGTGCCAGCAGTTACTCCCGGCAGGGGGGCTGGAATGAGCAGTTCTTC. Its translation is CASSYSRQGGWNEQFF.

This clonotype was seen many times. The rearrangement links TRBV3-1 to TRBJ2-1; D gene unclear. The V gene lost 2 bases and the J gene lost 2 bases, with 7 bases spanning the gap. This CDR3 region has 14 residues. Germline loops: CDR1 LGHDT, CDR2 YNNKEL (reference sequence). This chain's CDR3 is CASSQQAPYNEQFF. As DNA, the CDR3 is TGTGCCAGCAGCCAACAAGCCCCCTACAATGAGCAGTTCTTC.

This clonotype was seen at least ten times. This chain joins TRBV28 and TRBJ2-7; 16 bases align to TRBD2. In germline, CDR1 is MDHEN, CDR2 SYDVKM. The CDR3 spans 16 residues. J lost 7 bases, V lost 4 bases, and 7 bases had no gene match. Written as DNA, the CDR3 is TGTGCCAGCAGTTCCCCGGGGACTAGCGGGAGGGAAGAGCAGTACTTC. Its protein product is CASSSPGTSGREEQYF.

The CDR3: CASSPGTIGYEQYF. As DNA, the CDR3 is TGTGCCAGCTCGCCTGGGACTATCGGTTACGAGCAGTACTTC. V is TRBV18 and J is TRBJ2-7; 7 positions agree with TRBD2. The CDR3 runs to 14 residues. Germline assignment: CDR1 KGHSH and CDR2 LQKENI. With 6 bases clipped from V and 4 bases from J, the junction kept 9 bases outside the gene matches.

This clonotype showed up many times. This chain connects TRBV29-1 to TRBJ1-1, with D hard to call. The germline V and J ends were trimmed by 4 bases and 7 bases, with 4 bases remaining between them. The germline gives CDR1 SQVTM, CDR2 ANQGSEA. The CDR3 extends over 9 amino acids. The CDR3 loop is CSVVVEAFF. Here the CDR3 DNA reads TGCAGCGTTGTTGTTGAAGCTTTCTTT.

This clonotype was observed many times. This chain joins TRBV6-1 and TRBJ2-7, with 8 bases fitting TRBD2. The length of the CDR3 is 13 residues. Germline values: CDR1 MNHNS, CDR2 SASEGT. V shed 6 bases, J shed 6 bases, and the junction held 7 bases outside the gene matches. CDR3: CASRDTSGGEQYF. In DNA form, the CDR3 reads TGTGCCAGCAGGGACACTAGCGGAGGCGAGCAGTACTTC.

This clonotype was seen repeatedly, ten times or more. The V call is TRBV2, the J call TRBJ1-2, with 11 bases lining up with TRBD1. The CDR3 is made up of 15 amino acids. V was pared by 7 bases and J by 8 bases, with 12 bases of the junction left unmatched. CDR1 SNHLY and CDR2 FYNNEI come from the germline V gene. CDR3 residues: CASNPDRGQSEGYTF. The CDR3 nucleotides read TGTGCCAGCAACCCGGACAGGGGGCAATCGGAGGGCTACACCTTC.

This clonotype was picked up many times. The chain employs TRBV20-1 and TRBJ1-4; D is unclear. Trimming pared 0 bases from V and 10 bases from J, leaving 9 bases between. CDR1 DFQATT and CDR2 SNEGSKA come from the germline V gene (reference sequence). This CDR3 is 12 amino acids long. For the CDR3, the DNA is TGCAGTGCTAGAGACAGCAAGGGAAAACTGTTTTTT. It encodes CSARDSKGKLFF.

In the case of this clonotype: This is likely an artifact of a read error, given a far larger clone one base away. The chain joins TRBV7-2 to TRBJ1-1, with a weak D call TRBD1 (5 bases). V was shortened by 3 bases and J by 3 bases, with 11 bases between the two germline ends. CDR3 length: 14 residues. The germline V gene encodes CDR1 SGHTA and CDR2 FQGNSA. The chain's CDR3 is CTSSLGGVYTEAFF. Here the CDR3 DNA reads TGTACCAGCAGCTTGGGGGGAGTCTACACTGAAGCTTTCTTT.

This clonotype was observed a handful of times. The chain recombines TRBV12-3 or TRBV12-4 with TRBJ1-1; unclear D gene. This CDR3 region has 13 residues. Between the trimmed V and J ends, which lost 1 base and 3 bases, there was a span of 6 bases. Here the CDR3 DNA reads TGTGCCAGCAGTTTAGGGGAGTACACTGAAGCTTTCTTT. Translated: CASSLGEYTEAFF.

The CDR3 DNA is TGTGCCAGCAGCACGCGTACATTTCGGACAGCTGAAGCTTTCTTT. It translates to CASSTRTFRTAEAFF. J is TRBJ1-1 and V is TRBV13; D might be TRBD1 (6 bases). CDR3 length: 15 amino acids. The V gene lost 5 bases and the J gene lost 6 bases, with 19 bases spanning the gap. In germline, CDR1 is PRHDT, CDR2 FYEKMQ (reference sequence).

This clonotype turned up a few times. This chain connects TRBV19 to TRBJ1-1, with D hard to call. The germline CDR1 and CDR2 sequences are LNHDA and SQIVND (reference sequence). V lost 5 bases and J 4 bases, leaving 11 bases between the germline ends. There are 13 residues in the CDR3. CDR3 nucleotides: TGTGCCAGTAGTGGGCCCCTGGGCACTGAAGCTTTCTTT. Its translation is CASSGPLGTEAFF.